Below, one TCR beta chain is given with its context. The protocol was immunoSEQ multiplex PCR, while the TCRdb copy is restricted to in-frame clones and leaves out a portion. The sample records some 80,000 clones, more than 75% being singletons. These data originate in a study of cytotoxic CD8 clonotypes in ibrutinib-treated CLL. Whole-study context: Response sampling took place at median roughly twelve months of treatment, range 6 to 36. The sample average was about 280,000 productive templates and tens of thousands of productive rearrangements.

With V trimmed by 5 bases and J by 4 bases, 6 bases remained unmatched. Per germline, CDR1 ENHRY and CDR2 SYGVKD. This CDR3 contains 15 residues. The sample consisted of PBMCs, taken after 12 months of ibrutinib treatment. The origin of this receptor is a human donor with chronic lymphocytic leukemia. J is TRBJ2-5 and V is TRBV10-3; 11 bases fit TRBD1. CDR3: CAISPRDRGLETQYF. DNA for the CDR3: TGTGCCATCAGTCCCCGGGACAGGGGGTTAGAGACCCAGTACTTC.